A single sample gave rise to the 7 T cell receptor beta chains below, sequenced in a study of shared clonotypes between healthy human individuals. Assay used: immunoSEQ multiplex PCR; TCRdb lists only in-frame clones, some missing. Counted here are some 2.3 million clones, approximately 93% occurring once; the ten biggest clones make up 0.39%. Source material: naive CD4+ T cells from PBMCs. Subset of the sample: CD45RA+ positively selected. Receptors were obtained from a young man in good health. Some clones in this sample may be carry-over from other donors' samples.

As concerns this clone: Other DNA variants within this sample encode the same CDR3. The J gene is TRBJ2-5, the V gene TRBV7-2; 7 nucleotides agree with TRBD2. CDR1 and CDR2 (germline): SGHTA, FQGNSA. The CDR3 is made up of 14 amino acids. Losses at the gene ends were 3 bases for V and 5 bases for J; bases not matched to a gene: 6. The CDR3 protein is CASSFQRGGETQYF. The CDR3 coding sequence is TGTGCCAGCAGCTTTCAGCGGGGTGGGGAGACCCAGTACTTC.

The CDR3 sequence: CASNAGGLPYEQYF. DNA of the CDR3: TGTGCCAGCAATGCTGGGGGCCTCCCCTACGAGCAGTACTTC. V is TRBV5-4 and J is TRBJ2-7, with D possibly TRBD1 on 6 matching bases. The germline CDR1 and CDR2 sequences are SGHNT and YYREEE (reference sequence). CDR3 size: 14 residues. V lost 6 bases and J lost 2, with 15 bases in between.

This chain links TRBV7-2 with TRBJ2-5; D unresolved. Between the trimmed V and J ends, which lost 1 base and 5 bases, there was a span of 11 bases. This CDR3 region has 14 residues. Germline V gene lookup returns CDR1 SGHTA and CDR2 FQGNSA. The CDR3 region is CASSLDRAAETQYF. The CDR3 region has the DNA TGTGCCAGCAGCTTAGATAGGGCGGCGGAGACCCAGTACTTC.

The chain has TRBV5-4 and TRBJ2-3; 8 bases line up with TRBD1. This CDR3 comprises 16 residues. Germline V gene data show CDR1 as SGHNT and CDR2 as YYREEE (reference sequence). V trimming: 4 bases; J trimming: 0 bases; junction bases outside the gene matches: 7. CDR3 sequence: CASSAGQVSSTDTQYF. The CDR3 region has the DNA TGTGCCAGCAGCGCGGGACAGGTGTCTAGCACAGATACGCAGTATTTT.

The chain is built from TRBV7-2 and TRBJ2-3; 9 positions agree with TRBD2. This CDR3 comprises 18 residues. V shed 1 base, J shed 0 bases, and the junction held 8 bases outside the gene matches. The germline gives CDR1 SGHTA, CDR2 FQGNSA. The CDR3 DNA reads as TGTGCCAGCAGCTTAGGGGAGACTAGCGGCACTAGCACAGATACGCAGTATTTT. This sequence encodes CASSLGETSGTSTDTQYF.

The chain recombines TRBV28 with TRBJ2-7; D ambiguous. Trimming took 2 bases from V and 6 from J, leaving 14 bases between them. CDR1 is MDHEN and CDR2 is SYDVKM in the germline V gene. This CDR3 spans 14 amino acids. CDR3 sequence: CASSLQQGLAEQYF. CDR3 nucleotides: TGTGCCAGCAGTTTACAACAAGGTCTTGCCGAGCAGTACTTC.

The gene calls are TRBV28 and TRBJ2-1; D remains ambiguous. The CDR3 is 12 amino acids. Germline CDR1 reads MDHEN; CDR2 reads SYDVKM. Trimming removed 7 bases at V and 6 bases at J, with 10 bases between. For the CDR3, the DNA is TGTGCCAGCACCCCCCCCGCCAATGAGCAGTTCTTC. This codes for CASTPPANEQFF. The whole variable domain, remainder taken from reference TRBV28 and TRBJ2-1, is DVKVTQSSRYLVKRTGEKVFLECVQDMDHENMFWYRQDPGLGLRLIYFSYDVKMKEKGDIPEGYSVSREKKERFSLILESASTNQTSMYLCASTPPANEQFFGPGTRLTVL.